The rows below give T cell receptor beta chains drawn from one sample of a study of monozygotic twins with inflammatory bowel disease. TCRdb reprocessed the 5' RACE reads and keeps a single row for each CDR3 protein, giving no DNA. Its clone listing holds approximately 330,000 distinct CDR3 sequences. The material sequenced was blood. The receptors derive from a human donor with ulcerative colitis or Crohn's disease, or a healthy co-twin of an affected twin (not recorded which). CDR3s include the opening cysteine and the closing phenylalanine or tryptophan. Each record gives: V gene, J gene, CDR3 protein.

>TRBV10-3|TRBJ2-7
CAISESGSPRVDEQYF
>TRBV29-1|TRBJ2-2
CSVESGLEPGELFF
>TRBV20-1|TRBJ1-2
CSARGDRDYGYTF
>TRBV3-1|TRBJ2-3
CASSQLSDTQYF
>TRBV29-1|TRBJ1-1
CSVALNTEAFF
>TRBV5-1|TRBJ2-4
CASSIRGAGENIQYF
>TRBV6-1|TRBJ1-1
CASSDGTVGRAFF
>TRBV28|TRBJ1-5
CASSSPGGVVKPQHF
>TRBV24-1|TRBJ2-7
CATSEVKGEQYF
>TRBV5-6|TRBJ2-1
CASSYSPLSGEQFF
>TRBV5-1|TRBJ2-7
CASSPLGGTYEQYF
>TRBV20-1|TRBJ2-2
CSVDGDTGELFF
>TRBV12-3/TRBV12-4|TRBJ2-1
CASSARGAGGPSSYNEQFF
>TRBV7-9|TRBJ2-7
CASSWGQVTPYEQYF
>TRBV20-1|TRBJ2-5
CSARDRLGLAGPRETQYF
>TRBV3-1|TRBJ1-5
CASSQDAGQGQPQHF
>TRBV7-8|TRBJ1-2
CASSPGRTNYGYTF
>TRBV6-5|TRBJ2-3
CASSYGRTQYF
>TRBV27|TRBJ2-7
CASTLGYRQYF
>TRBV10-3|TRBJ1-1
CAISVSPSNTEAFF
>TRBV27|TRBJ1-1
CASSLSAKNTEAFF
>TRBV13|TRBJ2-1
CASSPRPLAGIYNEQFF